This record covers a single TCR beta chain. The target of this receptor is not known. No qualities accompany the bases; no much larger clone lies one base away. The germline V and J ends show losses of 4 bases and 4 bases respectively, and no gene match explains 4 bases of the junction. From cysteine to phenylalanine, the CDR3 is 13 amino acids long. Just CDR3 DNA is preserved here, 39 bases in frame from base 1. CDR1 and CDR2 are drawn from the germline V gene (reference sequence): GTSNPN, SVGIG. The entry originates in a study of technical replicates of blood from a handful of donors (dated by TCRdb to about 2017). Library preparation was by the immunoSEQ multiplex PCR assay. The table comes from immuneACCESS by way of TCRdb, which keeps in-frame sequences with V and J called. Part of the clones is missing from these tables; in studies checked, under half for an unresolved V gene and the rest for unknown reasons. This sample is represented by tens of thousands of clones; approximately 89% of them were singletons. Jointly, the top ten make up approximately 0.41% of the sample.

The source of this sequence is a human donor in good health. The rearranged chain carries TRBV30 and TRBJ2-1, and 7 bases in between align with TRBD2. The sample taken for sequencing was T cells isolated from PBMCs. For the CDR3, the sequence is CAWTSGAYNEQFF. At the DNA level, the sequence is TGTGCCTGGACTAGCGGAGCGTACAATGAGCAGTTCTTC.